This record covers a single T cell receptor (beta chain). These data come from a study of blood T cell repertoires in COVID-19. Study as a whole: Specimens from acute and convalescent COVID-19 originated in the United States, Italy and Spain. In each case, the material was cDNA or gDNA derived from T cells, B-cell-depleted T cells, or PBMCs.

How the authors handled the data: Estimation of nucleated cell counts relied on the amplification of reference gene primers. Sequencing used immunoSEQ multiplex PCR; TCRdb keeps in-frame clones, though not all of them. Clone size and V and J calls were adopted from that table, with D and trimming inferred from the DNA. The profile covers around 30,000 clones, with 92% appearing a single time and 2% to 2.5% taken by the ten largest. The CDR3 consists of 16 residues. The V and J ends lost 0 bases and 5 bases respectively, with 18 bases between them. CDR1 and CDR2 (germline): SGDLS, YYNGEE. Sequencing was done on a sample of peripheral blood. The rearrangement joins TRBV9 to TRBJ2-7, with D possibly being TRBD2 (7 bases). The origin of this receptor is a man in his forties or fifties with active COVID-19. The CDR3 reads CASSVAWGGLGNEQYF. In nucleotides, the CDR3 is TGTGCCAGCAGCGTAGCTTGGGGGGGGCTAGGTAACGAGCAGTACTTC.